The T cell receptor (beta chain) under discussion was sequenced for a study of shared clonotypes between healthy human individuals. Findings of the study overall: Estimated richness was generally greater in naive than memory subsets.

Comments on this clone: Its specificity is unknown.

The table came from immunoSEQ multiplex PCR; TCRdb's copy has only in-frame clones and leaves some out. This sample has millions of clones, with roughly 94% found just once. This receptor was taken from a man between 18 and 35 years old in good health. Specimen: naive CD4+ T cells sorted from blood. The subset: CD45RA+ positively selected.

The CDR3 DNA follows: TGCGCCAGCAGCGCCGACAGGTACTCCTACGAGCAGTACTTC. The encoded protein is CASSADRYSYEQYF. The genes are TRBV10-2 and TRBJ2-7; the D gene is possibly TRBD1 (6 bases). The ends were cut back, 6 bases at V and 0 bases at J, with 12 bases in the middle. This CDR3 comprises 14 residues. Germline CDR1 is WSHSY and CDR2 is SAAADI.